These 21 T cell receptor beta chains originate from one sample sequenced in a study of CD8 T cells in ankylosing spondylitis. TCRdb called the 5' RACE reads again in MiXCR, with one record for every CDR3 protein. The table has 250,000 to 400,000 distinct CDR3 sequences, about 9.9% seen once; the top ten hold roughly a tenth. The sequencing input was blood, either unsorted or a sorted T cell fraction (not recorded which). The source of these receptors is a female donor with ankylosing spondylitis or in good health (not recorded which).

The rearrangement links TRBV7-8 to TRBJ2-3; D is unclear. The CDR3 consists of 15 residues. CDR1 and CDR2 (germline): SGHVS, FQNEAQ. Trimming shortened V by 5 bases and J by 1 base, and 13 bases separated the two germline ends. CDR3: CASSRRSSRTDTQYF. DNA of the CDR3: TGTGCCAGCAGCCGAAGGTCGAGCCGCACAGATACGCAGTATTTT. Full variable domain (missing parts from reference TRBV7-8 and TRBJ2-3): GAGVSQSPRYKVAKRGQDVALRCDPISGHVSLFWYQQALGQGPEFLTYFQNEAQLDKSGLPSDRFFAERPEGSVSTLKIQRTQQEDSAVYLCASSRRSSRTDTQYFGPGTRLTVL.

This clonotype was observed a few times. CDR3 coding DNA: TGCAGTGCTAGAGTAGCGGGCGAGGCGACACCCCTCCACTTT. It specifies CSARVAGEATPLHF. V and J are TRBV20-1 and TRBJ1-6; D gene unclear. V was clipped by 1 base and J by 11 bases, with 15 bases between them. The V gene's germline CDR1 is DFQATT and CDR2 SNEGSKA (reference sequence). The CDR3 spans 14 residues.

The chain employs TRBV4-2 and TRBJ1-2; possible D gene TRBD1, 6 bases. Per the germline V gene, CDR1 is LGHNA and CDR2 is YNFKEQ. V lost 0 bases and J lost 8, with 22 bases in between. This CDR3 is built from 17 residues. The DNA of the CDR3 is TGTGCCAGCAGCCAAGATAGAGGGGGTTGGGTGTTGGGGGGCTACACCTTC. This sequence encodes CASSQDRGGWVLGGYTF.

This clonotype was recorded a few times. The CDR3 reads CASSQGQGLDGYTF. For the CDR3, the DNA is TGTGCCAGCTCACAAGGACAGGGGTTGGATGGCTACACCTTC. V usage is TRBV18 and J usage is TRBJ1-2; 9 nucleotides line up with TRBD1. J lost 6 bases, V lost 4 bases, and 6 bases had no gene match. Germline values: CDR1 KGHSH, CDR2 LQKENI. This CDR3 contains 14 residues.

The chain links TRBV4-2 to TRBJ2-1, with 9 positions matching TRBD2. This CDR3 has 22 residues. Germline-derived CDR1 and CDR2 are LGHNA and YNFKEQ. Trimming took 4 bases from V and 3 from J; bases not matched to a gene: 25. The CDR3 sequence: CASSPLSWVERGAENYYNEQFF. The CDR3 nucleotides read TGTGCCAGCAGCCCCCTGAGTTGGGTAGAGCGGGGGGCCGAGAATTACTACAATGAGCAGTTCTTC.

This clonotype was detected ten times or more. The chain carries TRBV4-2 and TRBJ1-5, with D maybe TRBD1 (5 bases). Germline lookup yields CDR1 LGHNA and CDR2 YNFKEQ. The germline V and J ends were trimmed by 0 bases and 3 bases, with 6 bases remaining between them. This CDR3 spans 14 amino acids. The CDR3 here is CASSQEGDNQPQHF. CDR3 nucleotides: TGTGCCAGCAGCCAAGAGGGGGACAATCAGCCCCAGCATTTT.

At least ten counts were recorded for this clonotype. This chain links TRBV5-6 with TRBJ2-1; 10 bases agree with TRBD2. This CDR3 has 16 amino acids. Trimming took 0 bases from V and 6 from J; bases not matched to a gene: 6. The germline CDR1 and CDR2 sequences are SGHDT and YYEEEE. CDR3 sequence reads: CASSLVLERGGNEQFF. CDR3 in DNA: TGTGCCAGCAGCTTGGTATTGGAGCGGGGGGGCAATGAGCAGTTCTTC.

About this clonotype: A much more abundant neighbour one base away suggests this may be a read error. The V gene is TRBV10-3, the J gene TRBJ2-7; 7 bases fit TRBD1. Germline-derived CDR1 and CDR2 are ENHRY and SYGVKD. The CDR3 is 15 amino acids. The CDR3 nucleotides are TGTGCCATCACCGAAAACCAGGGGGACGCCTACAAGCAGTACTTC. It codes for CAITENQGDAYKQYF.

In the case of this clonotype: The junction departs from germline at one end; a sequencing error may be responsible. The chain employs TRBV20-1 and TRBJ2-1, with 14 bases that match TRBD2. The CDR3 is 16 residues long. Germline V gene sequence: CDR1 DFQATT, CDR2 SNEGSKA (reference sequence). The CDR3 reads CCAGLAGESSYNEQFF. The CDR3 nucleotides are TGCTGTGCGGGACTAGCGGGAGAGAGCTCCTACAATGAGCAGTTCTTC.

This clonotype was seen a few times. V gene TRBV5-1 combines with J gene TRBJ2-1; the D gene is possibly TRBD2 (5 bases). Germline V gene sequence: CDR1 SGHRS, CDR2 YFSETQ. V lost 7 bases and J lost 2, with 16 bases in between. The CDR3 covers 15 residues. CDR3 in DNA: TGCGCCAGCTCTTCCGGGCAGACTACCTACAATGAGCAGTTCTTC. Translated, it gives CASSSGQTTYNEQFF.

As for this clonotype: A read error may be the cause here, since a much bigger clone is one base away. The V gene is TRBV5-1, the J gene TRBJ2-6, with D perhaps being TRBD1 or TRBD2 (5 bases each). Germline V gene data show CDR1 as SGHRS and CDR2 as YFSETQ. The CDR3 runs to 17 residues. CDR3 region: CASSLVGSRSGANVLSF. The CDR3 DNA follows: TGCGCCAGCAGCTTGGTGGGCAGTCGTTCCGGGGCCAACGTCCTGAGTTTC.

This clonotype was detected a few times. The V gene is TRBV20-1, the J gene TRBJ2-7, with 11 bases aligning to TRBD2. Germline loops: CDR1 DFQATT, CDR2 SNEGSKA (reference sequence). Trimming cost V 2 bases and J 0 bases; bases outside gene matches: 6. This CDR3 has 16 residues. CDR3 sequence reads: CSARRASGGNSYEQYF. CDR3 sequence (DNA): TGCAGTGCTAGAAGGGCTAGCGGGGGGAACTCCTACGAGCAGTACTTC.

This clonotype was recorded at least ten times. The chain couples TRBV20-1 to TRBJ2-7; possible D gene TRBD2, 6 bases. CDR3 length equals 14 residues. Trimming removed 6 bases at V and 1 base at J, with 16 bases between. The germline CDR1 and CDR2 sequences are DFQATT and SNEGSKA (reference sequence). The CDR3 nucleotides are TGCAGTGCACCCCCATCGGGACTTTCCTACGAGCAGTACTTC. Translated, it gives CSAPPSGLSYEQYF.

The sample holds many counts of this clonotype. The rearrangement links TRBV5-1 to TRBJ1-2; a weak D match, TRBD1 (6 bases). Germline V CDR1 and CDR2: SGHRS, YFSETQ. This CDR3 region has 15 residues. V dropped 4 bases and J dropped 3 bases, with 16 bases sitting between them. The CDR3 region is CASSPDDRQYYGYTF. The CDR3 coding sequence is TGCGCCAGCAGCCCGGACGACAGGCAATACTATGGCTACACCTTC.

This clonotype was recorded many times. The chain joins TRBV20-1 to TRBJ1-5; the D is unclear. CDR1 is DFQATT and CDR2 is SNEGSKA in the germline V gene (reference sequence). The CDR3 is made up of 18 amino acids. The V and J ends lost 1 base and 2 bases respectively, with 21 bases between them. The CDR3 DNA is TGCAGTGCTAGAGTCTGGCGGCCGTTATCGGCTGGCAATCAGCCCCAGCATTTT. It encodes CSARVWRPLSAGNQPQHF.

This clonotype was seen a handful of times. The chain has TRBV5-1 and TRBJ2-3, with 7 bases fitting TRBD1. The CDR3 consists of 16 residues. Per germline, CDR1 SGHRS and CDR2 YFSETQ. J was trimmed by 0 bases and V by 5 bases; bases with no gene match: 9. CDR3 sequence reads: CASRPDRDPSTDTQYF. CDR3 sequence (DNA): TGCGCCAGCAGGCCTGACAGGGACCCTAGCACAGATACGCAGTATTTT.

This clonotype was detected ten times or more. The chain links TRBV29-1 to TRBJ2-2, with D perhaps assigned TRBD1 or TRBD2 (5 bases each). Germline CDR1 is SQVTM and CDR2 is ANQGSEA. V was trimmed by 4 bases and J by 4 bases, leaving 13 bases between them. The length of the CDR3 is 14 residues. The CDR3 here is CSVGGKGATGELFF. CDR3 sequence (DNA): TGCAGCGTTGGGGGGAAGGGTGCCACCGGGGAGCTGTTTTTT.

The sample holds many counts of this clonotype. The chain's CDR3 is CASSQGGQSYGYTF. For the CDR3, the DNA is TGCGCCAGCAGCCAAGGGGGACAGAGCTATGGCTACACCTTC. The chain links TRBV4-3 to TRBJ1-2; 7 bases agree with TRBD1. Germline CDR1 reads LGHNA; CDR2 reads YSLEER. V trimming: 1 base; J trimming: 4 bases; junction bases outside the gene matches: 3. There are 14 residues in the CDR3.

This clonotype was seen many times. The chain recombines TRBV28 with TRBJ2-1, with 11 bases matching TRBD2. Germline V CDR1 and CDR2: MDHEN, SYDVKM. V trimming: 8 bases; J trimming: 6 bases; junction bases outside the gene matches: 6. The CDR3 length is 14 residues. In DNA form, the CDR3 reads TGTGCCAGCGTATCTCTAGCGGGGGGCAATGAGCAGTTCTTC. It specifies CASVSLAGGNEQFF.

This clonotype occurred many times. The rearrangement links TRBV2 to TRBJ1-1; 7 bases fit TRBD1. This CDR3 has 13 residues. J was trimmed by 5 bases and V by 5 bases; bases with no gene match: 5. Germline-derived CDR1 and CDR2 are SNHLY and FYNNEI. The CDR3, as DNA: TGTGCCAGCAGTAAAATCAGGGGGACTGAAGCTTTCTTT. Residues: CASSKIRGTEAFF.

This clonotype was seen repeatedly, ten times or more. The rearrangement joins TRBV29-1 to TRBJ1-3; 8 nucleotides line up with TRBD1. J was trimmed by 4 bases and V by 7 bases; bases with no gene match: 3. From germline, CDR1 is SQVTM and CDR2 ANQGSEA. CDR3 length: 12 residues. CDR3: CSATGEGNTIYF. CDR3 DNA: TGCAGCGCGACAGGGGAAGGAAACACCATATATTTT.